Each of the 21 T cell receptor beta chains below was sequenced from the same sample in a study of blood T cell repertoires in COVID-19 (dated by TCRdb to about 2020). Receptor amplification or capture employed the immunoSEQ multiplex PCR assay. Not all clones reach the TCRdb copy of this immuneACCESS table, which keeps in-frame sequences only. Checked studies attribute under half of the gap to unresolved V genes and leave the rest unexplained. This sample lists 250,000 to 300,000 clones; around 88% were detected once. The ten largest clonotypes hold 8.8% of the sample. The sample taken for sequencing was PBMCs or T cells enriched from blood (not recorded which). The receptor source for this set is a man aged 35-49 years who had recovered from COVID-19.

J is TRBJ2-3 and V is TRBV3-1 (or the pseudogene TRBV3-2); TRBD2 matches 7 bases. The V segment lost 2 bases and the J segment 3 bases; nucleotides outside the gene matches: 11. The germline CDR1 and CDR2 sequences are LGHDT and YNNKEL (reference sequence). The CDR3 runs 17 residues. This chain's CDR3 is CASSQPLEGLRTDTQYF. CDR3 DNA: TGTGCCAGCAGCCAACCCCTGGAGGGACTACGAACAGATACGCAGTATTTT.

This chain links TRBV9 with TRBJ2-5; D may be TRBD2 (6 bases). CDR3 length: 16 amino acids. The germline V gene encodes CDR1 SGDLS and CDR2 YYNGEE. The germline V and J ends were trimmed by 0 bases and 1 base, with 13 bases remaining between them. CDR3 sequence: CASSVGAGNGQETQYF. The DNA of the CDR3 is TGTGCCAGCAGCGTAGGGGCGGGGAACGGCCAAGAGACCCAGTACTTC.

J is TRBJ1-4 and V is TRBV7-9; 10 bases are shared with TRBD1. CDR3 size: 15 residues. Looked up from germline, CDR1 is SEHNR and CDR2 is FQNEAQ (reference sequence). J was trimmed by 5 bases and V by 0 bases; bases with no gene match: 0. The CDR3 loop reads CASSLAGQGNEKLFF. The CDR3 DNA reads TGTGCCAGCAGCTTAGCGGGACAGGGGAATGAAAAACTGTTTTTT.

This rearrangement joins TRBV7-2 to TRBJ1-3; maybe TRBD1 (5 bases). V was cut by 5 bases and J by 0 bases, with 11 bases left in between. The V gene's germline CDR1 is SGHTA and CDR2 FQGNSA. The CDR3 has 15 amino acids. CDR3 amino acids: CASSVGTFSGNTIYF. The CDR3 DNA reads as TGTGCCAGCAGCGTGGGGACTTTCTCTGGAAACACCATATATTTT.

The chain carries TRBV11-2 and TRBJ1-4; D not resolved. The CDR3 runs 13 residues. V dropped 8 bases and J dropped 0 bases, with 7 bases sitting between them. Germline V gene sequence: CDR1 SGHAT, CDR2 FQNNGV. The CDR3 DNA sequence: TGTGCCAGCCAGATCTCAACTAATGAAAAACTGTTTTTT. This sequence encodes CASQISTNEKLFF.

This chain connects TRBV10-2 to TRBJ2-2, with D unresolved. The V gene lost 2 bases and the J gene lost 5 bases, with 9 bases spanning the gap. The length of the CDR3 is 14 residues. Germline V gives CDR1 WSHSY, CDR2 SAAADI. The CDR3 DNA sequence: TGCGCCAGCAGTGAGGGGCCGATGACCGGGGAGCTGTTTTTT. Protein sequence: CASSEGPMTGELFF.

The chain combines TRBV7-9 with TRBJ2-7; D is unresolved. Germline V gene data show CDR1 as SEHNR and CDR2 as FQNEAQ (reference sequence). The CDR3 extends over 14 amino acids. V dropped 3 bases and J dropped 5 bases, with 14 bases sitting between them. CDR3 sequence: CASSLTLSQDEQYF. The CDR3 coding sequence is TGTGCCAGCAGCTTGACTCTTTCCCAAGACGAGCAGTACTTC.

The chain is built from TRBV5-4 and TRBJ1-4; 10 bases line up with TRBD1. Trimming took 4 bases from V and 8 from J; bases not matched to a gene: 11. Germline CDR1 reads SGHNT; CDR2 reads YYREEE (reference sequence). The CDR3 is 16 residues long. CDR3 DNA sequence: TGTGCCAGCAGCAGCCGTTCCGGGACAGGGGACGAAAAACTGTTTTTT. Its protein is CASSSRSGTGDEKLFF.

The genes are TRBV7-6 and TRBJ2-5; TRBD2 matches at 7 bases. Germline V CDR1 and CDR2: SGHVS, FNYEAQ. J lost 7 bases, V lost 5 bases, and 4 bases had no gene match. CDR3 length: 12 amino acids. Written as DNA, the CDR3 is TGTGCCAGCAGCCCTGGGGAGGGGACCCAGTACTTC. Residues: CASSPGEGTQYF. Filled out from reference TRBV7-6 and TRBJ2-5, the complete variable domain reads GAGVSQSPRYKVTKRGQDVALRCDPISGHVSLYWYRQALGQGPEFLTYFNYEAQQDKSGLPNDRFSAERPEGSISTLTIQRTEQRDSAMYRCASSPGEGTQYFGPGTRLLVL.

The rearrangement uses TRBV11-3 and TRBJ1-1; TRBD1 aligns across 7 bases. The CDR3 sequence is 13 residues long. The germline CDR1 and CDR2 sequences are SGHNT and YENEEA. V lost 5 bases, J lost 5 bases, and 5 bases stayed unmatched. In nucleotides, the CDR3 is TGTGCCAGCAGCCTATACAGGGGTACTGAAGCTTTCTTT. It yields the protein CASSLYRGTEAFF.

A remark on this clone: Within the sample, other DNA sequences also encode this same CDR3. The CDR3 nucleotides are TGTGCCAGCAGCCTAGGCGGGGGCACCTATAATTCACCCCTCCACTTT. This codes for CASSLGGGTYNSPLHF. The V gene is TRBV7-2, the J gene TRBJ1-6; the D gene is possibly TRBD1 (6 bases). The CDR3 is 16 residues long. Trimming took 5 bases from V and 2 from J, leaving 13 bases between them. CDR1 and CDR2 (germline): SGHTA, FQGNSA.

The chain has TRBV4-1 and TRBJ1-4; possible D gene TRBD1, 5 bases. Trimming cost V 8 bases and J 0 bases, with 19 bases left between them. Germline CDR1 MGHRA, CDR2 YSYEKL. The length of the CDR3 is 17 residues. The CDR3 DNA follows: TGCGCCAGCCGTCCGGACGGGCGGGGCCCAACTAATGAAAAACTGTTTTTT. It encodes CASRPDGRGPTNEKLFF.

The chain employs TRBV11-2 and TRBJ1-2; 8 positions match TRBD1. The J segment lost 4 bases and the V segment lost 0 bases, leaving 7 bases of the junction unmatched. Germline V gives CDR1 SGHAT, CDR2 FQNNGV. This CDR3 spans 16 amino acids. The CDR3 reads CASSLEGQGQSYGYTF. The CDR3 nucleotides read TGTGCCAGCAGCTTAGAAGGACAGGGTCAGAGCTATGGCTACACCTTC.

The rearrangement joins TRBV4-2 to TRBJ1-5, with D uncertain. The V end lost 1 base, the J end lost 3 bases, and 7 bases lay between the germline ends. The germline V gene has CDR1 LGHNA and CDR2 YNFKEQ. The CDR3 has 14 residues. Here the CDR3 DNA reads TGTGCCAGCAGCCAAGGAGTTGACAATCAGCCCCAGCATTTT. The encoded protein is CASSQGVDNQPQHF.

This chain joins TRBV24-1 and TRBJ2-2, with TRBD1 matching over 9 bases. Germline values: CDR1 KGHDR, CDR2 SFDVKD. CDR3 size: 15 residues. With V trimmed by 7 bases and J by 3 bases, 5 bases remained unmatched. The CDR3 region is CATSTGDRDTGELFF. The CDR3 nucleotides read TGTGCCACCAGCACGGGGGACAGGGACACCGGGGAGCTGTTTTTT.

The chain uses TRBV7-2 and TRBJ2-5, with a possible D match to TRBD1 (5 bases). V lost 0 bases and J lost 5, with 7 bases in between. Germline CDR1 reads SGHTA; CDR2 reads FQGNSA. The CDR3 length is 13 residues. The CDR3 nucleotides read TGTGCCAGCAGCTTAGCAGGGGCCGAGACCCAGTACTTC. Amino acid sequence: CASSLAGAETQYF. The complete variable domain, with remaining parts taken from reference TRBV7-2 and TRBJ2-5, reads GAGVSQSPSNKVTEKGKDVELRCDPISGHTALYWYRQSLGQGLEFLIYFQGNSAPDKSGLPSDRFSAERTGGSVSTLTIQRTQQEDSAVYLCASSLAGAETQYFGPGTRLLVL.

The chain recombines TRBV6-6 with TRBJ2-1; 9 bases fit TRBD2. CDR3 length: 15 residues. In germline, CDR1 is MNHNY, CDR2 SVGAGI (reference sequence). The ends lost 4 bases at V and 5 bases at J; junction bases unmatched: 6. DNA for the CDR3: TGTGCCAGCAGTTTTCTAGCGGGACGGGACAATGAGCAGTTCTTC. The encoded protein is CASSFLAGRDNEQFF.

The genes are TRBV7-8 and TRBJ1-2, with D hard to call. Germline V CDR1 and CDR2: SGHVS, FQNEAQ. The CDR3 totals 15 residues. Trimming took off 2 bases at V and 7 bases at J, with 17 bases between the two ends. CDR3 in DNA: TGTGCCAGCAGCTTAACTGGAGGGATAGGAGTTGGCTACACCTTC. Translation: CASSLTGGIGVGYTF.

This sequence joins TRBV9 and TRBJ2-1; 16 bases fit TRBD2. Per germline, CDR1 SGDLS and CDR2 YYNGEE. The CDR3 loop spans 17 amino acids. After removal of 3 bases from V and 8 bases from J, the junction contained 8 bases not matched to a gene. The CDR3 region is CASSEGLAGGLFDEQFF. The CDR3 DNA is TGTGCCAGCAGCGAGGGACTAGCGGGAGGGTTATTCGATGAGCAGTTCTTC.

The chain uses TRBV20-1 and TRBJ1-1; TRBD1 might be the D (6 bases). The CDR3 consists of 14 residues. The ends were cut back, 3 bases at V and 0 bases at J, with 11 bases in the middle. Germline loops: CDR1 DFQATT, CDR2 SNEGSKA (reference sequence). The CDR3 reads CSASGGGLNTEAFF. CDR3 in DNA: TGCAGTGCTAGTGGGGGCGGCCTGAACACTGAAGCTTTCTTT.

In DNA form, the CDR3 reads TGTGCCAGCATCCACGGGAGGGAAGTGAACACTGAAGCTTTCTTT. Translating it yields CASIHGREVNTEAFF. The chain employs TRBV11-3 and TRBJ1-1; D unresolved. The CDR3 contains 15 residues. V lost 7 bases to trimming and J lost 0 bases, with 15 bases between them. CDR1 and CDR2 (germline): SGHNT, YENEEA.